Presented here are 20 T cell receptor beta chains from one specimen sequenced in a study of cytomegalovirus exposure and HLA in healthy donors. 13 Jbeta primers and 60 Vbeta primers were used for the PCR. Profiled with immunoSEQ multiplex PCR; TCRdb holds only in-frame clones, not every one. The table gives just over 80,000 clones; the top ten clones make up about 1% of it. The specimen sequenced was PBMCs. The receptors stem from a woman aged 25 to 39 in good health and CMV-seronegative.

This chain joins TRBV19 and TRBJ2-3, with TRBD2 identical over 8 bases. There are 16 residues in the CDR3. The germline V gene encodes CDR1 LNHDA and CDR2 SQIVND (reference sequence). Trimming removed 3 bases from V and 6 bases from J; junction bases left unmatched: 11. CDR3 amino acids: CASSISGTRTPDTQYF. CDR3 nucleotide sequence: TGTGCCAGTAGTATTTCCGGGACTAGGACTCCGGATACGCAGTATTTT.

V and J are TRBV4-2 and TRBJ1-4; weak D call: TRBD1 (5 bases). The ends were cut back, 4 bases at V and 0 bases at J, with 12 bases in the middle. The CDR3 is made up of 16 amino acids. Germline assignment: CDR1 LGHNA and CDR2 YNFKEQ. The chain's CDR3 is CASSPSQGPTNEKLFF. The CDR3 DNA is TGTGCCAGCAGCCCCAGCCAGGGCCCAACTAATGAAAAACTGTTTTTT.

The gene calls are TRBV13 and TRBJ1-2, with 7 bases aligning to TRBD1. J was trimmed by 3 bases and V by 5 bases; bases with no gene match: 6. CDR1 and CDR2 (germline): PRHDT, FYEKMQ (reference sequence). This CDR3 spans 14 amino acids. The CDR3 region is CASSGTVTHYGYTF. CDR3 coding DNA: TGTGCCAGCAGCGGGACAGTCACTCACTATGGCTACACCTTC.

The chain couples TRBV15 to TRBJ2-1; 11 bases agree with TRBD1. In germline, CDR1 is LNHNV, CDR2 YYDKDF (reference sequence). J gave up 8 bases and V 8 bases, and 8 bases lay outside the gene matches. The CDR3 extends over 14 amino acids. The chain's CDR3 is CATADRGPLDEQFF. The DNA for the CDR3 is TGTGCCACCGCGGACAGGGGGCCACTAGATGAGCAGTTCTTC. The full variable domain, rest sourced from reference TRBV15 and TRBJ2-1, is DAMVIQNPRYQVTQFGKPVTLSCSQTLNHNVMYWYQQKSSQAPKLLFHYYDKDFNNEADTPDNFQSRRPNTSFCFLDIRSPGLGDTAMYLCATADRGPLDEQFFGPGTRLTVL.

This chain links TRBV7-9 with TRBJ2-5, with D possibly TRBD2 on 5 matching bases. The V gene lost 4 bases and the J gene lost 1 base, with 25 bases spanning the gap. The CDR3 sequence is 19 residues long. Germline CDR1 reads SEHNR; CDR2 reads FQNEAQ (reference sequence). CDR3 loop: CASSSPPRERLGSQETQYF. In nucleotides, the CDR3 is TGTGCCAGCAGCTCCCCCCCGCGCGAGCGGTTGGGATCCCAAGAGACCCAGTACTTC. The whole variable domain, filled in from reference TRBV7-9 and TRBJ2-5, reads DTGVSQNPRHKITKRGQNVTFRCDPISEHNRLYWYRQTLGQGPEFLTYFQNEAQLEKSRLLSDRFSAERPKGSFSTLEIQRTEQGDSAMYLCASSSPPRERLGSQETQYFGPGTRLLVL.

V is TRBV6-5 and J is TRBJ2-7; 8 bases align to TRBD2. This CDR3 contains 15 residues. In germline, CDR1 is MNHEY, CDR2 SVGAGI. Germline trimming cut 4 bases from V and 5 bases from J; bases unmatched to any gene: 10. This CDR3 is CASSSRTGGIDEQYF. The CDR3 nucleotides are TGTGCCAGCAGTTCCCGGACGGGGGGGATTGACGAGCAGTACTTC.

The chain employs TRBV7-9 and TRBJ1-2; D is ambiguous. V was pared by 1 base and J by 4 bases, with 13 bases between. Germline CDR1 and CDR2: SEHNR and FQNEAQ (reference sequence). This CDR3 is built from 15 residues. CDR3 loop: CASSLGSSGIYGYTF. The CDR3 bases are TGTGCCAGCAGCTTAGGGAGTTCGGGAATCTATGGCTACACCTTC.

The chain combines TRBV30 with TRBJ2-7, with 10 bases fitting TRBD2. Losses at the gene ends were 3 bases for V and 2 bases for J; bases not matched to a gene: 4. The germline gives CDR1 GTSNPN, CDR2 SVGIG (reference sequence). This CDR3 is 14 amino acids long. The CDR3 bases are TGTGCCTGGAGAAAGCGGGAGGGCCCCTACGAGCAGTACTTC. Its protein product is CAWRKREGPYEQYF.

V usage is TRBV18 and J usage is TRBJ1-2; TRBD1 might be the D (6 bases). V lost 3 bases to trimming and J lost 8 bases, with 19 bases between them. There are 15 residues in the CDR3. Germline V gene lookup returns CDR1 KGHSH and CDR2 LQKENI. DNA of the CDR3: TGTGCCAGCTCACCGGGGGCCCTAATGTTTGGGGGCTACACCTTC. As protein: CASSPGALMFGGYTF.

This sequence joins TRBV7-2 and TRBJ1-4, with D possibly matching TRBD1 (6 bases). Trimming removed 1 base from V and 6 bases from J, with 12 bases in between. The CDR3 has 15 amino acids. Germline CDR1 reads SGHTA; CDR2 reads FQGNSA. Here the CDR3 DNA reads TGTGCCAGCAGCTTAGTGGGGGCAGAAGATGAAAAACTGTTTTTT. As protein: CASSLVGAEDEKLFF.

The rearrangement links TRBV5-1 to TRBJ1-5; 7 nucleotides agree with TRBD1. Germline CDR1 reads SGHRS; CDR2 reads YFSETQ. The junction had 10 bases not matched to a gene; V was cut back by 4 bases and J by 6 bases. The CDR3 runs to 15 residues. The CDR3 DNA reads TGCGCCAGCAGCCTGGATGGACAGGACTTTCAGCCCCAGCATTTT. Translation: CASSLDGQDFQPQHF.

This rearrangement joins TRBV15 to TRBJ2-4; D might be TRBD2 (5 bases). The CDR3 totals 15 residues. CDR1 and CDR2 from the germline V gene are LNHNV and YYDKDF (reference sequence). V shed 5 bases and J shed 9 bases, with 20 bases lying between them. CDR3 amino acids: CATSEDSYRWGIQYF. CDR3 sequence (DNA): TGTGCCACCAGCGAGGACTCTTATCGGTGGGGCATTCAGTACTTC.

Details on this clone: The sample contains more than one DNA sequence encoding this CDR3. This chain connects TRBV5-1 to TRBJ2-2, with 8 bases lining up with TRBD2. V was clipped by 4 bases and J by 7 bases; unmatched bases: 12. Germline assignment: CDR1 SGHRS and CDR2 YFSETQ. The CDR3 spans 16 residues. The CDR3 region has the DNA TGCGCCAGCAGCCCCCTAGGAAGCGGGAGTAGCGGGGAGCTGTTTTTT. Translation gives CASSPLGSGSSGELFF.

This chain joins TRBV6-5 and TRBJ1-2; D is perhaps TRBD1 (5 bases). The CDR3 sequence is 14 residues long. Germline CDR1 reads MNHEY; CDR2 reads SVGAGI. Deletions cut 6 bases from V and 8 bases from J, with 19 bases between. Written as DNA, the CDR3 is TGTGCCAGCAGAAAGCCTACAGGCGCTTGGGGCTACACCTTC. Amino acid sequence: CASRKPTGAWGYTF.

This chain uses TRBV30 with TRBJ1-4, with 11 bases lining up with TRBD1. Germline-derived CDR1 and CDR2 are GTSNPN and SVGIG (reference sequence). The V and J ends lost 5 bases and 8 bases, in that order; junction bases with no gene match: 4. The CDR3 sequence is 13 residues long. CDR3: CAWAGQGEEKLFF. As DNA, the CDR3 is TGTGCCTGGGCGGGACAGGGGGAAGAAAAACTGTTTTTT.

V is TRBV5-6 and J is TRBJ1-3; the D is unclear. Trimming stripped 3 bases from V and 12 bases from J, with 13 bases between. Germline V gives CDR1 SGHDT, CDR2 YYEEEE. The CDR3 is made up of 12 amino acids. The CDR3 reads CASSSGSGGIYF. DNA of the CDR3: TGTGCCAGCAGCTCCGGGTCTGGAGGCATATATTTT.

The chain recombines TRBV5-6 with TRBJ1-3; 7 bases are a match to TRBD1. The J segment lost 3 bases and the V segment lost 6 bases, leaving 6 bases of the junction unmatched. Germline loops: CDR1 SGHDT, CDR2 YYEEEE. CDR3 size: 14 residues. The CDR3 loop is CASIDRAFGNTIYF. The CDR3 nucleotides are TGTGCCAGCATTGACAGGGCGTTTGGAAACACCATATATTTT.

V is TRBV29-1 and J is TRBJ2-3, with TRBD2 matching 7 bases. The CDR3 covers 12 residues. The V gene end was trimmed by 4 bases and the J gene end by 5 bases; junction bases not matched to a gene: 3. The germline V gene has CDR1 SQVTM and CDR2 ANQGSEA. Here the CDR3 DNA reads TGCAGCGTTGCACTAGCGATAGATACGCAGTATTTT. Translating it yields CSVALAIDTQYF.

The chain combines TRBV6-1 with TRBJ2-7; D is undetermined. This CDR3 has 12 amino acids. CDR1 is MNHNS, CDR2 SASEGT, per germline. The V and J ends lost 7 bases and 3 bases respectively, with 10 bases between them. For the CDR3, the DNA is TGTGCCAGCACTGACACTTACTACGAGCAGTACTTC. This codes for CASTDTYYEQYF.

The chain is built from TRBV6-1 and TRBJ2-1; D possibly corresponds to TRBD2 (5 bases). Germline V lookup: CDR1 MNHNS, CDR2 SASEGT. The CDR3 has 14 amino acids. The ends were cut back, 4 bases at V and 4 bases at J, with 11 bases in the middle. The CDR3 DNA sequence: TGTGCCAGCAGTGGAGAGGGCCGGTACAATGAGCAGTTCTTC. This encodes CASSGEGRYNEQFF.